The 24 T cell receptor beta chains below all came from one sample that was sequenced in a study of blood T cell repertoires in COVID-19. Measured with immunoSEQ multiplex PCR; TCRdb has only the in-frame clones, and not every one. There are some 240,000 clones in the sample; 85% to 90% occur only once, and 2.1% lies in the top ten. The specimen was peripheral blood. The source of these receptors is a woman aged 60 to 75 with COVID-19, enrolled during active disease.

The chain carries TRBV9 and TRBJ1-1; no reliable D call. The CDR3 runs to 13 residues. With 3 bases removed from V and 1 base from J, the gap between germline ends came to 7 bases. Looked up from germline, CDR1 is SGDLS and CDR2 is YYNGEE. The CDR3 region is CASSAVANTEAFF. CDR3 bases: TGTGCCAGCAGCGCTGTAGCGAACACTGAAGCTTTCTTT.

In this sample, this clone turned up a few times. The V call is TRBV13, the J call TRBJ1-3, with TRBD1 matching 11 bases. The trim removed 2 bases at V and 0 bases at J, leaving 9 bases unmatched. Germline CDR1 is PRHDT and CDR2 is FYEKMQ (reference sequence). CDR3 size: 19 residues. For the CDR3, the DNA is TGTGCCAGCAGCTTATTTTGGGGACAGGGGGGGCCCTCTGGAAACACCATATATTTT. Translating it yields CASSLFWGQGGPSGNTIYF.

The V and J genes are TRBV18 and TRBJ1-2; weak D call: TRBD1 (6 bases). Germline CDR1 KGHSH, CDR2 LQKENI. V lost 6 bases and J lost 2, with 7 bases in between. The CDR3 runs 12 residues. CDR3 nucleotide sequence: TGTGCCAGCTCTACAGGGAACTATGGCTACACCTTC. Its translation: CASSTGNYGYTF.

The V and J genes are TRBV15 and TRBJ1-5; TRBD1 agrees at 9 bases. V dropped 3 bases and J dropped 10; count of bases not matched to a gene: 7. The V gene's germline CDR1 is LNHNV and CDR2 YYDKDF (reference sequence). There are 14 residues in the CDR3. The CDR3 here is CATSSRDRVKPQHF. The CDR3 nucleotides read TGTGCCACCAGCAGCAGGGACAGGGTAAAACCCCAGCATTTT.

The chain uses TRBV9 and TRBJ2-1, with 11 bases fitting TRBD2. Germline V gives CDR1 SGDLS, CDR2 YYNGEE. V shed 1 base and J 8 bases; nucleotides not matched to a gene: 5. The CDR3 spans 15 residues. The CDR3 sequence is CASSVLAGGRDEQFF. DNA for the CDR3: TGTGCCAGCAGCGTACTAGCGGGGGGCAGGGATGAGCAGTTCTTC.

The V call is TRBV27, the J call TRBJ1-2; 7 nucleotides agree with TRBD1. From germline, CDR1 is MNHEY and CDR2 SMNVEV (reference sequence). The length of the CDR3 is 16 residues. The junction had 13 bases not matched to a gene; V was cut back by 4 bases and J by 5 bases. The CDR3: CASSSPTGDSGYGYTF. In DNA, the CDR3 is TGTGCCAGCAGTTCGCCCACAGGGGACTCGGGGTATGGCTACACCTTC.

This chain joins TRBV5-3 and TRBJ1-5; TRBD1 is a possible D gene (5 bases). TRBV5-3 is filed as an ORF, its function uncertain. Between the trimmed V and J ends, which lost 4 bases and 7 bases, there was a span of 21 bases. The CDR3 is 16 amino acids. The CDR3 DNA is TGTGCCAGAAGCCACCTAGGACATATGGGGGGACAGCCCCAGCATTTT. Its protein is CARSHLGHMGGQPQHF.

The gene calls are TRBV3-1 (or the pseudogene TRBV3-2) and TRBJ2-5; D is perhaps TRBD2 (6 bases). The germline V gene encodes CDR1 LGHDT and CDR2 YNNKEL (reference sequence). The V end was cut by 2 bases, the J end by 2 bases, with 12 bases between. The CDR3 length is 15 residues. The chain's CDR3 is CASSQSLATQETQYF. The CDR3 DNA reads as TGTGCCAGCAGCCAAAGTCTAGCGACGCAAGAGACCCAGTACTTC.

This chain uses TRBV9 with TRBJ1-1; the D is unclear. V lost 4 bases to trimming and J lost 6 bases, with 16 bases between them. Germline loops: CDR1 SGDLS, CDR2 YYNGEE. The CDR3 spans 14 residues. CDR3 nucleotides: TGTGCCAGCAGCTCCTCCGGCGGGATCGCTGAAGCTTTCTTT. Amino acids: CASSSSGGIAEAFF.

The V gene is TRBV6-5, the J gene TRBJ1-2; D unclear. V lost 2 bases to trimming and J lost 7 bases, with 11 bases between them. The CDR3 has 13 amino acids. In germline, CDR1 is MNHEY, CDR2 SVGAGI. The CDR3 sequence: CASSYEGYGGYTF. Here the CDR3 DNA reads TGTGCCAGCAGTTACGAGGGATACGGTGGCTACACCTTC.

The V and J genes are TRBV6-5 and TRBJ1-2; perhaps TRBD1 as D (6 bases). The CDR3 extends over 15 amino acids. From germline, CDR1 is MNHEY and CDR2 SVGAGI. V lost 0 bases and J lost 5, with 13 bases in between. The chain's CDR3 is CASSYSGGGDYGYTF. The CDR3 coding sequence is TGTGCCAGCAGTTACTCGGGAGGGGGGGATTATGGCTACACCTTC.

The chain combines TRBV7-2 with TRBJ2-1; TRBD2 matches 7 bases. Unmatched junction bases numbered 13, after V lost 5 bases and J lost 6 bases. The CDR3 sequence is 16 residues long. In germline, CDR1 is SGHTA, CDR2 FQGNSA. CDR3 loop: CASSISSGGGLNEQFF. The CDR3 DNA reads as TGTGCCAGCAGCATAAGTTCTGGCGGGGGTCTCAATGAGCAGTTCTTC.

This sequence joins TRBV5-1 and TRBJ1-5, with 10 bases lining up with TRBD1. Germline CDR1 and CDR2: SGHRS and YFSETQ. This CDR3 is built from 14 residues. Trimming removed 4 bases from V and 5 bases from J; junction bases left unmatched: 3. CDR3 sequence: CASSKDRGDQPQHF. For the CDR3, the DNA is TGCGCCAGCAGCAAGGACAGGGGGGATCAGCCCCAGCATTTT.

The rearrangement joins TRBV6-2 or TRBV6-3 to TRBJ2-3, with D maybe TRBD1 (6 bases). The CDR3 runs 15 residues. The V and J ends lost 3 bases and 2 bases respectively, with 12 bases between them. CDR1 MNHEY and CDR2 SVGEGT come from the germline V gene. The CDR3 nucleotides are TGTGCCAGCAGTTATGGGGACATTGACACAGATACGCAGTATTTT. Protein sequence: CASSYGDIDTDTQYF.

J is TRBJ1-1 and V is TRBV6-5; D may be TRBD1 (6 bases). With 5 bases removed from V and 2 bases from J, the gap between germline ends came to 15 bases. Germline CDR1 MNHEY, CDR2 SVGAGI. The CDR3 length is 15 residues. CDR3 region: CASSPPQGSNTEAFF. The CDR3 DNA reads TGTGCCAGCAGTCCCCCACAGGGCTCAAACACTGAAGCTTTCTTT.

This rearrangement joins TRBV7-8 to TRBJ1-2; the D is unclear. V was trimmed by 4 bases and J by 5 bases, leaving 20 bases between them. The CDR3 loop spans 16 amino acids. Germline-derived CDR1 and CDR2 are SGHVS and FQNEAQ. CDR3 loop: CASSSDFWAPSYGYTF. CDR3 DNA sequence: TGTGCCAGCAGCTCGGATTTCTGGGCCCCTTCTTATGGCTACACCTTC.

The chain links TRBV29-1 to TRBJ1-1; tentative D call: TRBD1 (5 bases). V lost 4 bases and J lost 0, with 18 bases in between. CDR3 length: 16 residues. CDR1 is SQVTM and CDR2 is ANQGSEA in the germline V gene. CDR3 in DNA: TGCAGCGTTGGACCAACAGGAACCTATATGAACACTGAAGCTTTCTTT. This gives the protein CSVGPTGTYMNTEAFF.

The chain combines TRBV7-8 with TRBJ1-4; a weak D match, TRBD1 (5 bases). From germline, CDR1 is SGHVS and CDR2 FQNEAQ. This CDR3 has 17 amino acids. V lost 0 bases and J 7 bases, leaving 18 bases between the germline ends. For the CDR3, the DNA is TGTGCCAGCAGCTTAGCGAGATGGGCGGGGGGTGGTGAAAAACTGTTTTTT. Its protein product is CASSLARWAGGGEKLFF.

This chain connects TRBV10-3 to TRBJ1-1; TRBD1 is a possible D gene (5 bases). Between the trimmed V and J ends, which lost 7 bases and 9 bases, there was a span of 21 bases. The CDR3 covers 14 residues. Looked up from germline, CDR1 is ENHRY and CDR2 is SYGVKD. Written as DNA, the CDR3 is TGTGCCATCAAGGACCCAGGGTCCCTTCTTAAAGCTTTCTTT. It yields the protein CAIKDPGSLLKAFF.

The J gene is TRBJ1-1, the V gene TRBV9; D gene unclear. The CDR3 runs 13 residues. Looked up from germline, CDR1 is SGDLS and CDR2 is YYNGEE. V was cut by 2 bases and J by 5 bases, with 10 bases left in between. The chain's CDR3 is CASSVSGITEAFF. In nucleotides, the CDR3 is TGTGCCAGCAGCGTTTCCGGGATAACTGAAGCTTTCTTT.

DNA of the CDR3: TGTGCCTTCTCAGGGGCAGGGGGTAACACCGGGGAGCTGTTTTTT. This sequence encodes CAFSGAGGNTGELFF. This chain uses TRBV7-9 with TRBJ2-2; 7 positions match TRBD1. V lost 11 bases, J lost 2 bases, and 11 bases stayed unmatched. Germline CDR1 reads SEHNR; CDR2 reads FQNEAQ (reference sequence). The CDR3 is 15 amino acids.

The chain is built from TRBV5-1 and TRBJ2-2; possible D gene TRBD1, 5 bases. Germline CDR1 and CDR2: SGHRS and YFSETQ. The length of the CDR3 is 15 residues. Trimming left V 0 bases short and J 1 base short, with 7 bases between. The CDR3 reads CASSLDGQNTGELFF. The DNA for the CDR3 is TGCGCCAGCAGCTTGGACGGACAGAACACCGGGGAGCTGTTTTTT.

The DNA of the CDR3 is TGTGCCAGCTCAGGCGGGATATACAATGAGCAGTTCTTC. Its protein product is CASSGGIYNEQFF. The rearrangement joins TRBV18 to TRBJ2-1, with D possibly being TRBD2 (6 bases). This CDR3 has 13 residues. Per germline, CDR1 KGHSH and CDR2 LQKENI. V was shortened by 5 bases and J by 4 bases, with 9 bases between the two germline ends.

The chain has TRBV5-6 and TRBJ1-2; 7 bases are shared with TRBD1. Germline V lookup: CDR1 SGHDT, CDR2 YYEEEE. There are 17 residues in the CDR3. The V gene end was trimmed by 2 bases and the J gene end by 5 bases; junction bases not matched to a gene: 15. CDR3 sequence reads: CASSFIFGGQRSYGYTF. The DNA of the CDR3 is TGTGCCAGCAGCTTCATTTTTGGGGGACAGAGATCTTATGGCTACACCTTC. The whole variable domain, filled in from reference TRBV5-6 and TRBJ1-2, reads DAGVTQSPTHLIKTRGQQVTLRCSPKSGHDTVSWYQQALGQGPQFIFQYYEEEERQRGNFPDRFSGHQFPNYSSELNVNALLLGDSALYLCASSFIFGGQRSYGYTFGSGTRLTVV.